The 30 T cell receptor beta chains below come from one sample, sequenced in a study of OX40 agonist ivuxolimab in advanced cancers. The library was built by means of the immunoSEQ multiplex PCR assay. In TCRdb, the immuneACCESS table is reduced to in-frame sequences with V and J assigned. These tables do not hold every clone; where another copy was compared, an unresolved V gene accounts for under half, and the others remain unexplained. The sample contains 95,000 to 100,000 clones, under 90% of them found a single time. The ten most abundant clones make up around 5.5% of the sample. The sample here was CD4+ or CD8+ T cells sorted from blood, taken in a trial of the OX40 agonist ivuxolimab. Every receptor here comes from an adult with an advanced solid tumor such as melanoma, head and neck, liver or kidney cancer.

V usage is TRBV4-1 and J usage is TRBJ1-1; D possibly corresponds to TRBD1 (6 bases). The length of the CDR3 is 16 residues. V lost 4 bases and J 5 bases, leaving 20 bases between the germline ends. The germline V gene has CDR1 MGHRA and CDR2 YSYEKL. The CDR3 is CASSPPGRRGETEAFF. The CDR3 DNA is TGCGCCAGCAGCCCCCCCGGGAGGAGGGGGGAGACTGAAGCTTTCTTT.

The chain couples TRBV5-1 to TRBJ1-1; 8 bases map to TRBD1. The V and J ends lost 4 bases and 0 bases, in that order; junction bases with no gene match: 5. Looked up from germline, CDR1 is SGHRS and CDR2 is YFSETQ. This CDR3 is 15 amino acids long. CDR3 sequence reads: CASSGGQGLNTEAFF. In DNA form, the CDR3 reads TGCGCCAGCAGCGGAGGACAGGGATTGAACACTGAAGCTTTCTTT. Filled out from reference TRBV5-1 and TRBJ1-1, the complete variable domain reads KAGVTQTPRYLIKTRGQQVTLSCSPISGHRSVSWYQQTPGQGLQFLFEYFSETQRNKGNFPGRFSGRQFSNSRSEMNVSTLELGDSALYLCASSGGQGLNTEAFFGQGTRLTVV.

This chain links TRBV19 with TRBJ2-1; a weak D match, TRBD1 (6 bases). CDR3 length: 14 amino acids. Germline assignment: CDR1 LNHDA and CDR2 SQIVND (reference sequence). The V gene lost 7 bases and the J gene lost 4 bases, with 14 bases spanning the gap. CDR3 amino acids: CASTPRQAYNEQFF. The CDR3 DNA follows: TGTGCCAGTACCCCCCGACAGGCGTACAATGAGCAGTTCTTC.

The chain uses TRBV7-9 and TRBJ2-5; unclear D gene. Germline values: CDR1 SEHNR, CDR2 FQNEAQ (reference sequence). The CDR3 is 12 amino acids. V was pared by 5 bases and J by 5 bases, with 9 bases between. CDR3 nucleotides: TGTGCCAGCAGCGAAACATGGGAGACCCAGTACTTC. Its protein is CASSETWETQYF.

This chain joins TRBV9 and TRBJ2-3; TRBD2 matches at 9 bases. V shed 4 bases, J shed 2 bases, and the junction held 5 bases outside the gene matches. This CDR3 has 15 amino acids. CDR1 and CDR2 (germline): SGDLS, YYNGEE. CDR3 coding DNA: TGTGCCAGCAGCCCGCGGGGGGGCCCCACAGATACGCAGTATTTT. Protein product: CASSPRGGPTDTQYF.

V and J are TRBV27 and TRBJ1-6; D may be TRBD1 (5 bases). V lost 2 bases, J lost 7 bases, and 6 bases lay in between. The CDR3 length is 13 residues. Looked up from germline, CDR1 is MNHEY and CDR2 is SMNVEV (reference sequence). CDR3 bases: TGTGCCAGCAGTTTAGGGGCAAATTCACCCCTCCACTTT. It is translated as CASSLGANSPLHF.

The chain couples TRBV7-9 to TRBJ2-5; D gene ambiguous. The J call may be mistaken, given a closer DNA end match to TRBJ2-7. This CDR3 is 16 amino acids long. CDR1 SEHNR and CDR2 FQNEAQ come from the germline V gene (reference sequence). CDR3 in amino acids: CASSLLLGAHYYEQYF. The CDR3 DNA is TGTGCCAGCAGCTTATTGTTGGGCGCGCACTACTACGAGCAGTACTTC.

This clone was recorded a few times. The chain recombines TRBV7-9 with TRBJ1-2, with D perhaps TRBD1 (6 bases). The germline CDR1 and CDR2 sequences are SEHNR and FQNEAQ (reference sequence). The ends were cut back, 1 base at V and 2 bases at J, with 8 bases in the middle. The CDR3 runs to 14 residues. The CDR3 loop is CASSLGGQNYGYTF. The CDR3 DNA reads as TGTGCCAGCAGCTTAGGAGGACAGAACTATGGCTACACCTTC.

The chain has TRBV19 and TRBJ2-7; 9 positions agree with TRBD1. The J segment lost 3 bases and the V segment lost 1 base, leaving 7 bases of the junction unmatched. The CDR3 totals 16 residues. The germline CDR1 and CDR2 sequences are LNHDA and SQIVND (reference sequence). CDR3 protein: CASSIVGDRAIYEQYF. As DNA, the CDR3 is TGTGCCAGTAGTATAGTCGGGGACAGGGCAATCTACGAGCAGTACTTC.

The genes are TRBV10-2 and TRBJ1-5, with 10 bases lining up with TRBD1. The J segment lost 6 bases and the V segment lost 5 bases, leaving 4 bases of the junction unmatched. CDR1 and CDR2 from the germline V gene are WSHSY and SAAADI. The CDR3 is 14 amino acids. The CDR3 region has the DNA TGCGCCAGCAGTCCGGGACAGGGGATTCAGCCCCAGCATTTT. Translation: CASSPGQGIQPQHF.

The V and J genes are TRBV6-5 and TRBJ1-5, with 8 bases fitting TRBD1. CDR3 length equals 15 residues. Germline V gene data show CDR1 as MNHEY and CDR2 as SVGAGI. V dropped 5 bases and J dropped 4; count of bases not matched to a gene: 7. Written as DNA, the CDR3 is TGTGCCAGCAGTACAGGGGGACAGGAGAATCAGCCCCAGCATTTT. Its protein is CASSTGGQENQPQHF.

This sequence joins TRBV6-4 and TRBJ2-7, with D perhaps matching TRBD1 (5 bases). Germline loops: CDR1 MRHNA, CDR2 SNTAGT. This CDR3 region has 20 residues. V lost 0 bases and J lost 3, with 27 bases in between. CDR3 sequence (DNA): TGTGCCAGCAGTGACTCGATTGCAGGGCATCCCGACGCTTGTCTCTACGAGCAGTACTTC. Translating it yields CASSDSIAGHPDACLYEQYF.

This chain connects TRBV4-2 to TRBJ2-5; 9 bases are a match to TRBD2. This CDR3 is built from 15 residues. Looked up from germline, CDR1 is LGHNA and CDR2 is YNFKEQ. The trim removed 0 bases at V and 5 bases at J, leaving 4 bases unmatched. The CDR3 DNA reads as TGTGCCAGCAGCCAAGATTTCGCGGGAGGGGAGACCCAGTACTTC. This codes for CASSQDFAGGETQYF.

This clone was found once. The chain recombines TRBV1 with TRBJ2-7; the table's D call, TRBD2, has no DNA check behind it. TRBV1 constitutes a pseudogene. CDR3 size: 19 residues. CDR3 amino acids: CTSSQDPALLEGNSYEQYF. As DNA, the CDR3 is TGCACCAGCAGCCAAGATCCAGCCTTATTGGAGGGCAACTCCTACGAGCAGTACTTC.

The chain recombines TRBV27 with TRBJ2-7; 9 nucleotides line up with TRBD1. Germline V gene sequence: CDR1 MNHEY, CDR2 SMNVEV (reference sequence). This CDR3 contains 14 residues. The V segment lost 7 bases and the J segment 9 bases; nucleotides outside the gene matches: 13. The CDR3 region is CASNSAGTGNRQYF. The CDR3 nucleotides are TGTGCCAGCAATTCAGCAGGGACAGGGAACAGGCAGTACTTC.

V and J are TRBV12-5 and TRBJ2-7; D unclear. The CDR3 length is 13 residues. From germline, CDR1 is LGHNT and CDR2 FRNRAP. V lost 5 bases, J lost 0 bases, and 8 bases lay in between. This chain's CDR3 is CASGLTTSYEQYF. The CDR3 DNA is TGTGCTAGTGGTCTTACTACCTCCTACGAGCAGTACTTC.

Concerning this clone: This CDR3 is also generated by other DNA sequences in the sample. This chain joins TRBV6-1 and TRBJ1-6; D is uncertain. The CDR3 has 14 amino acids. The germline V gene encodes CDR1 MNHNS and CDR2 SASEGT. Trimming pared 4 bases from V and 2 bases from J, leaving 6 bases between. CDR3 in amino acids: CASSAGPYNSPLHF. Here the CDR3 DNA reads TGTGCCAGCAGTGCCGGACCCTATAATTCACCCCTCCACTTT.

V gene TRBV19 combines with J gene TRBJ2-2; D assignment may be TRBD1 or TRBD2 (5 bases each). The ends were cut back, 11 bases at V and 2 bases at J, with 15 bases in the middle. In germline, CDR1 is LNHDA, CDR2 SQIVND (reference sequence). The CDR3 spans 14 residues. CDR3 region: CAHSRGSNTGELFF. The CDR3 region has the DNA TGTGCCCACTCGAGGGGCTCAAACACCGGGGAGCTGTTTTTT.

This chain joins TRBV6-5 and TRBJ1-1; D gene ambiguous. From germline, CDR1 is MNHEY and CDR2 SVGAGI. V was pared by 6 bases and J by 1 base, with 6 bases between. The CDR3 spans 12 residues. CDR3 sequence (DNA): TGTGCCAGCAGCCCCGAGAACACTGAAGCTTTCTTT. This gives the protein CASSPENTEAFF.

The V call is TRBV7-2, the J call TRBJ2-5, with D hard to call. With 3 bases removed from V and 1 base from J, the gap between germline ends came to 12 bases. Germline loops: CDR1 SGHTA, CDR2 FQGNSA. The CDR3 contains 15 residues. For the CDR3, the DNA is TGTGCCAGCAGCTTTCTTCCCAAGCCCCAAGAGACCCAGTACTTC. Its translation is CASSFLPKPQETQYF.

The sample holds a few counts of this clone. The chain employs TRBV30 and TRBJ1-5, with a weak D call TRBD1 (5 bases). CDR3 length equals 13 residues. Germline CDR1 and CDR2: GTSNPN and SVGIG (reference sequence). With 4 bases removed from V and 7 bases from J, the gap between germline ends came to 14 bases. The CDR3 is CAWTAGLDQPQHF. The CDR3 DNA reads TGTGCCTGGACCGCAGGGTTGGACCAGCCCCAGCATTTT.

This clone was observed many times. This chain joins TRBV5-1 and TRBJ2-1; D is perhaps TRBD1 (5 bases). Trimming shortened V by 4 bases and J by 0 bases, and 11 bases separated the two germline ends. The CDR3 extends over 15 amino acids. Germline assignment: CDR1 SGHRS and CDR2 YFSETQ. CDR3 sequence (DNA): TGCGCCAGCAGCCTCCGGCAGGGCTCCTACAATGAGCAGTTCTTC. Its translation is CASSLRQGSYNEQFF.

The chain uses TRBV29-1 and TRBJ1-1; perhaps TRBD1 as D (6 bases). Germline V gives CDR1 SQVTM, CDR2 ANQGSEA. Trimming shortened V by 7 bases and J by 1 base, and 13 bases separated the two germline ends. CDR3 length: 13 amino acids. In DNA, the CDR3 is TGCAGCGCGAACCAGGGGCCGAACACTGAAGCTTTCTTT. Protein sequence: CSANQGPNTEAFF.

The gene calls are TRBV7-8 and TRBJ2-7, with 9 nucleotides matching TRBD2. The CDR3 covers 15 residues. The trim removed 4 bases at V and 3 bases at J, leaving 7 bases unmatched. Germline V gene sequence: CDR1 SGHVS, CDR2 FQNEAQ. CDR3 region: CASSSPGLALYEQYF. CDR3 DNA sequence: TGTGCCAGCAGCTCGCCGGGACTAGCTCTCTACGAGCAGTACTTC.

V usage is TRBV5-1 and J usage is TRBJ2-3, with D possibly TRBD2 on 6 matching bases. This CDR3 has 15 residues. With 1 base removed from V and 5 bases from J, the gap between germline ends came to 14 bases. Looked up from germline, CDR1 is SGHRS and CDR2 is YFSETQ. The CDR3, as DNA: TGCGCCAGCAGCTTGATACCGGGAGCGGGAGATACGCAGTATTTT. Protein: CASSLIPGAGDTQYF.

V usage is TRBV7-9 and J usage is TRBJ2-3; 7 bases match TRBD2. Germline CDR1 reads SEHNR; CDR2 reads FQNEAQ (reference sequence). The CDR3 covers 14 residues. V shed 6 bases, J shed 5 bases, and the junction held 8 bases outside the gene matches. The CDR3 DNA sequence: TGTGCCAGCAGGACGGCGGGAGAGGTAGATACGCAGTATTTT. Translated, it gives CASRTAGEVDTQYF.

This clone was counted a single time. V usage is TRBV9 and J usage is TRBJ1-1, with D perhaps matching TRBD1 (5 bases). The CDR3 is made up of 13 amino acids. V lost 0 bases and J lost 7, with 10 bases in between. Germline V CDR1 and CDR2: SGDLS, YYNGEE. The CDR3 DNA reads TGTGCCAGCAGCGTAGGGGACGGCCTTGAAGCTTTCTTT. Amino acid sequence: CASSVGDGLEAFF.

This clone was seen once. The chain uses TRBV19 and TRBJ1-1; D is perhaps TRBD1 (5 bases). CDR3 size: 16 residues. Germline values: CDR1 LNHDA, CDR2 SQIVND (reference sequence). The germline V and J ends were trimmed by 4 bases and 5 bases, with 20 bases remaining between them. In DNA, the CDR3 is TGTGCCAGTAGTAACCCGGGACCCGTGAGAGAAACTGAAGCTTTCTTT. Translation gives CASSNPGPVRETEAFF. Full variable domain (rest looked up from reference TRBV19 and TRBJ1-1): DGGITQSPKYLFRKEGQNVTLSCEQNLNHDAMYWYRQDPGQGLRLIYYSQIVNDFQKGDIAEGYSVSREKKESFPLTVTSAQKNPTAFYLCASSNPGPVRETEAFFGQGTRLTVV.

The chain carries TRBV2 and TRBJ2-1; either TRBD1 or TRBD2 may supply D (5 bases each). Germline V CDR1 and CDR2: SNHLY, FYNNEI. This CDR3 contains 13 residues. V dropped 6 bases and J dropped 7 bases, with 13 bases sitting between them. CDR3 nucleotide sequence: TGTGCCAGCAGGAGGGACGAGGGGAATGAGCAGTTCTTC. This encodes CASRRDEGNEQFF.

The chain has TRBV2 and TRBJ2-5; D perhaps matches TRBD2 (7 bases). The last part of the DNA fits TRBJ2-7 better; the J call may be wrong. The germline V gene has CDR1 SNHLY and CDR2 FYNNEI. The CDR3 extends over 13 amino acids. The CDR3 loop reads CAIRGGFLYEQYF. CDR3 bases: TGTGCCATCCGCGGGGGCTTCCTCTACGAGCAGTACTTC.